This TCR beta chain is drawn from a study of cytomegalovirus exposure and HLA in healthy donors. Study summary: HLA-typed donors were the source of approximately 80 million unique TCRs held in an early data release.

The study, taken as a whole, reports: A cluster of highly shared sequence variants was likely a sequencing artifact.

A note on this clone: Its specificity is unknown.

Amplification used 60 Vbeta primers and 13 Jbeta primers. The repertoire was sequenced with immunoSEQ multiplex PCR; TCRdb's copy has only in-frame clones and lacks some. The sample yields some 160,000 clones, 80% to 90% seen once. Germline lookup yields CDR1 MNHNS and CDR2 SASEGT. Between the trimmed V and J ends, which lost 5 bases and 6 bases, there was a span of 17 bases. This CDR3 region has 14 residues. The receptor's source is a man aged 18 to 29 in good health and CMV-seronegative. The sequenced sample consisted of PBMCs. This rearrangement joins TRBV6-1 to TRBJ2-7; D ambiguous. The CDR3 loop is CASSPQPTSAEQYF. The CDR3 coding sequence is TGTGCCAGCAGTCCCCAACCGACTTCAGCCGAGCAGTACTTC.